This TCR beta chain was sequenced during a study of T-cell memory formation after mild COVID-19. Study findings and constraints: Mainly in CM and EM were contracting CD4+ clones; CD8+ were in EMRA.

TCRdb redid the calling of the 5' RACE reads with MiXCR, one entry per CDR3 protein. Of around 420,000 distinct CDR3 sequences listed, approximately 24% are singletons. Trimming took 5 bases from V and 4 from J; bases not matched to a gene: 7. The CDR3 length is 15 residues. The sample holds a few counts of this clonotype. The antigen is undetermined. The sequence was obtained from an adult woman who had mild COVID-19 (a few samples of this study predate the infection). Cell type and time point are not known. V and J are TRBV12-3 or TRBV12-4 and TRBJ2-3; 9 positions agree with TRBD2. The sample was PBMCs or a T cell subset sorted from them (not recorded which). This CDR3 is CASSLSGREADTQYF. Here the CDR3 DNA reads TGTGCCAGCAGTCTTAGCGGGAGAGAGGCAGATACGCAGTATTTT.